This T cell receptor beta chain was recorded in a study of breast tumors, draining lymph nodes, adjacent tissues. Study-level findings and limits: Tumor TCR diversity was below lymph nodes but above nontumor tissue. Tumor T cell lymph node origin was a supported hypothesis, not proven.

This clonotype was counted once. Its target is unknown. TCRdb used MiXCR to reprocess the multiplex PCR reads, holding one entry per CDR3 protein. The repertoire consists of about 200,000 distinct CDR3 sequences, with around a third occurring once and the leading ten covering about 4.3%. There are 11 residues in the CDR3. CDR1 and CDR2 from the germline V gene are DFQATT and SNEGSKA (reference sequence). Trimming removed 5 bases at V and 8 bases at J, with 10 bases between. Axillary draining lymph nodes of breast cancer patients supplied the node samples. This sequence joins TRBV20-1 and TRBJ2-1; possible D gene TRBD1, 6 bases. The sequencing sample was made of axillary lymph node tissue. This clonotype was sampled from a female donor with breast cancer. Some clones in this sample may be carry-over from other donors' samples. The CDR3 coding sequence is TGCAGTGCTGGGGCAGGGGATGAGCAGTTCTTC. Its translation is CSAGAGDEQFF.